The subject of this entry is one T cell receptor (beta chain). The antigen remains unidentified. The sample is drawn from a study of early stage breast cancer tumors. Whole-study results and caveats: Tumors had roughly 2.4-fold higher T cell density and higher clonality than adjacent normal breast tissue.

Each sample had two DNA replicates, about 0.47 ug blood or about 1.5 ug tissue. The data were produced by immunoSEQ multiplex PCR, yet TCRdb's version contains in-frame clones alone and is incomplete. The data show 20,000 to 25,000 clones, about 80% seen once. Germline V CDR1 and CDR2: MDHEN, SYDVKM. The V gene end was trimmed by 4 bases and the J gene end by 4 bases; junction bases not matched to a gene: 4. The CDR3 length is 14 residues. The receptor's source is a person in their sixties with breast cancer. Input material: blood. The chain has TRBV28 and TRBJ1-2; 9 bases agree with TRBD1. This CDR3 is CASSSSDRGYGYTF. Written as DNA, the CDR3 is TGTGCCAGCAGTTCCTCGGACAGGGGCTATGGCTACACCTTC.